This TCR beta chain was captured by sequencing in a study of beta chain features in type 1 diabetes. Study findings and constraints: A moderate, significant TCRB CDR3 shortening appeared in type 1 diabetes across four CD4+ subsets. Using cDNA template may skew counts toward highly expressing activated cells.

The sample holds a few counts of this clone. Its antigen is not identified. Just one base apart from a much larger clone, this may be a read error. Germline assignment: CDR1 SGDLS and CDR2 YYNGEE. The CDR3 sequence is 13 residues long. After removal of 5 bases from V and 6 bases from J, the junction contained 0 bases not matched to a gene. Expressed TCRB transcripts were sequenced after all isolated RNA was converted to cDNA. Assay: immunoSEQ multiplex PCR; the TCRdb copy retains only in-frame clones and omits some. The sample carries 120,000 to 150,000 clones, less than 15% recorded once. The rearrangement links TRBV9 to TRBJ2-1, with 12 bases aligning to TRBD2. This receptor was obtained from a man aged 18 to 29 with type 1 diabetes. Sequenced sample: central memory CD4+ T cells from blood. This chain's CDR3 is CASRGLAGNEQFF. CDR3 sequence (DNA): TGTGCCAGCAGGGGACTAGCGGGCAATGAGCAGTTCTTC.